The 18 T cell receptor beta chains given below trace back to one sample, sequenced in a study of blood T cell repertoires in COVID-19 (TCRdb year 2020). Library construction relied on the immunoSEQ multiplex PCR assay. TCRdb obtained this table from immuneACCESS and retained in-frame rearrangements with V and J assigned. These tables miss some clones; where compared with another copy, unresolved V genes account for less than half of the shortfall, and the remainder is unexplained. A total of some 16,000 clones appear in this sample, just over 85% of them only once. The ten largest clones represent 2.7% of the sample. Source material: peripheral blood. The origin of the receptors is a human donor in a cohort sampled during active COVID-19.

The chain links TRBV19 to TRBJ1-1; possible D gene TRBD1, 5 bases. Per the germline V gene, CDR1 is LNHDA and CDR2 is SQIVND (reference sequence). The CDR3 extends over 13 amino acids. Trimming pared 5 bases from V and 3 bases from J, leaving 10 bases between. As DNA, the CDR3 is TGTGCCAGTAGTTTGACAGCATACACTGAAGCTTTCTTT. Its protein product is CASSLTAYTEAFF. Full variable domain (rest looked up from reference TRBV19 and TRBJ1-1): DGGITQSPKYLFRKEGQNVTLSCEQNLNHDAMYWYRQDPGQGLRLIYYSQIVNDFQKGDIAEGYSVSREKKESFPLTVTSAQKNPTAFYLCASSLTAYTEAFFGQGTRLTVV.

This chain connects TRBV27 to TRBJ1-5; D remains unclear. Germline V gene lookup returns CDR1 MNHEY and CDR2 SMNVEV (reference sequence). The CDR3 extends over 13 amino acids. Trimming left V 5 bases short and J 7 bases short, with 12 bases between. As DNA, the CDR3 is TGTGCCAGCAGTCCCGCCGTCAGGCAGCCCCAGCATTTT. It translates to CASSPAVRQPQHF.

The chain links TRBV19 to TRBJ1-2; D not certain. Germline V lookup: CDR1 LNHDA, CDR2 SQIVND (reference sequence). The CDR3 sequence is 13 residues long. Trimming pared 5 bases from V and 1 base from J, leaving 8 bases between. The CDR3: CASSYHSNYGYTF. As DNA, the CDR3 is TGTGCCAGTAGTTACCACAGTAACTATGGCTACACCTTC.

The chain uses TRBV18 and TRBJ1-3; D is ambiguous. V gave up 5 bases and J gave up 4 bases, with 15 bases separating them. There are 15 residues in the CDR3. The V gene's germline CDR1 is KGHSH and CDR2 LQKENI. The CDR3 DNA is TGTGCCAGCTCATCCGTAGAGGGAGAAGGAAACACCATATATTTT. It specifies CASSSVEGEGNTIYF.

This chain connects TRBV21-1 to TRBJ2-7; the DNA was not used to check the table's D call, TRBD2. TRBV21-1 is deemed a pseudogene. The CDR3 extends over 18 amino acids. The CDR3 is CASSKEVGLAGVEYEQYF. CDR3 DNA sequence: TGTGCCAGCAGCAAAGAGGTAGGGCTAGCGGGAGTAGAGTACGAGCAGTACTTC.

The chain recombines TRBV7-2 with TRBJ2-1; D may be TRBD2 (6 bases). Trimming pared 2 bases from V and 2 bases from J, leaving 13 bases between. CDR1 is SGHTA, CDR2 FQGNSA, per germline. The CDR3 is 16 amino acids. The DNA for the CDR3 is TGTGCCAGCAGCTTACGCGGGGAGCAGGCCTACAATGAGCAGTTCTTC. It encodes CASSLRGEQAYNEQFF. Full variable domain (outside the CDR3, taken from reference TRBV7-2 and TRBJ2-1): GAGVSQSPSNKVTEKGKDVELRCDPISGHTALYWYRQSLGQGLEFLIYFQGNSAPDKSGLPSDRFSAERTGGSVSTLTIQRTQQEDSAVYLCASSLRGEQAYNEQFFGPGTRLTVL.

The count of this clone is one. V is TRBV4-2 and J is TRBJ2-7; the match to TRBD2 covers 12 bases. Trimming at V came to 2 bases and at J to 0 bases, leaving 8 bases not matched to a gene. The CDR3 runs 18 residues. Germline-derived CDR1 and CDR2 are LGHNA and YNFKEQ. DNA of the CDR3: TGTGCCAGCAGCCAATCGGCTAGCGGGAGGGCCAACTCCTACGAGCAGTACTTC. Amino acids: CASSQSASGRANSYEQYF.

The rearrangement uses TRBV27 and TRBJ2-7; the match to TRBD1 covers 10 bases. This CDR3 has 14 amino acids. V shed 4 bases, J shed 2 bases, and the junction held 2 bases outside the gene matches. Germline V gives CDR1 MNHEY, CDR2 SMNVEV (reference sequence). CDR3 in DNA: TGTGCCAGCAGTTGGGGACAGGGGACCTACGAGCAGTACTTC. This encodes CASSWGQGTYEQYF.

CDR3 residues: CASSPNFGDNQPQHF. CDR3 nucleotide sequence: TGTGCCAGCTCACCGAATTTTGGAGACAATCAGCCCCAGCATTTT. This rearrangement joins TRBV18 to TRBJ1-5; D is unresolved. Trimming shortened V by 3 bases and J by 3 bases, and 12 bases separated the two germline ends. This CDR3 spans 15 amino acids. Germline V lookup: CDR1 KGHSH, CDR2 LQKENI. The whole variable domain, filled in from reference TRBV18 and TRBJ1-5, reads NAGVMQNPRHLVRRRGQEARLRCSPMKGHSHVYWYRQLPEEGLKFMVYLQKENIIDESGMPKERFSAEFPKEGPSILRIQQVVRGDSAAYFCASSPNFGDNQPQHFGDGTRLSIL.

The gene calls are TRBV29-1 and TRBJ2-2; TRBD2 aligns across 10 bases. Per the germline V gene, CDR1 is SQVTM and CDR2 is ANQGSEA. The CDR3 length is 16 residues. With 4 bases clipped from V and 3 bases from J, the junction kept 8 bases outside the gene matches. DNA for the CDR3: TGCAGCGTTGCAGGAGTAGCGGGGGGTTACACCGGGGAGCTGTTTTTT. Its protein is CSVAGVAGGYTGELFF.

The rearrangement links TRBV6-1 to TRBJ1-6; a weak D match, TRBD1 (5 bases). There are 18 residues in the CDR3. CDR1 is MNHNS and CDR2 is SASEGT in the germline V gene. The V and J ends lost 1 base and 10 bases respectively, with 23 bases between them. CDR3 residues: CASSEGQGSGRFESPLHF. In nucleotides, the CDR3 is TGTGCCAGCAGTGAAGGTCAGGGTTCAGGTCGATTTGAATCACCCCTCCACTTT.

This chain joins TRBV7-9 and TRBJ2-7; the match to TRBD1 covers 7 bases. Germline CDR1 is SEHNR and CDR2 is FQNEAQ (reference sequence). V was clipped by 5 bases and J by 11 bases; unmatched bases: 6. The CDR3 length is 11 residues. CDR3 bases: TGTGCCAGCAGCGGGGACAGCCTAGAGTACTTC. This gives the protein CASSGDSLEYF.

CDR3 nucleotide sequence: TGCGCCAGCAGCTTTTGGGGGCGCATAGAGGAGGCTAATGAAAAACTGTTTTTT. Protein sequence: CASSFWGRIEEANEKLFF. This chain links TRBV5-1 with TRBJ1-4, with D maybe TRBD1 (6 bases). V gave up 2 bases and J gave up 3 bases, with 20 bases separating them. The CDR3 contains 18 residues. Germline lookup yields CDR1 SGHRS and CDR2 YFSETQ.

V is TRBV28 and J is TRBJ1-1; 10 bases align to TRBD1. Germline CDR1 MDHEN, CDR2 SYDVKM. CDR3 length: 14 residues. The ends lost 6 bases at V and 4 bases at J; junction bases unmatched: 5. CDR3 sequence reads: CASRWGQGSTEAFF. The CDR3 nucleotides read TGTGCCAGCAGATGGGGACAGGGGAGCACTGAAGCTTTCTTT. The full variable domain, in which reference TRBV28 and TRBJ1-1 provide the parts outside the CDR3, is DVKVTQSSRYLVKRTGEKVFLECVQDMDHENMFWYRQDPGLGLRLIYFSYDVKMKEKGDIPEGYSVSREKKERFSLILESASTNQTSMYLCASRWGQGSTEAFFGQGTRLTVV.

V gene TRBV19 combines with J gene TRBJ1-2; 7 bases are a match to TRBD1. V gave up 1 base and J gave up 4 bases; unmatched junction bases: 3. Germline V gives CDR1 LNHDA, CDR2 SQIVND (reference sequence). This CDR3 has 14 amino acids. The CDR3 coding sequence is TGTGCCAGTAGTATAGGAACAGGGGCCTATGGCTACACCTTC. It codes for CASSIGTGAYGYTF.

The chain recombines TRBV9 with TRBJ2-1; D ambiguous. This CDR3 comprises 16 residues. Trimming cost V 0 bases and J 7 bases, with 17 bases left between them. Germline V gives CDR1 SGDLS, CDR2 YYNGEE. CDR3 bases: TGTGCCAGCAGCGTAGGGTCCCGACCGCCGCGGAATGAGCAGTTCTTC. It specifies CASSVGSRPPRNEQFF.

This chain connects TRBV7-3 to TRBJ1-1; 7 bases map to TRBD1. Trimming cost V 1 base and J 5 bases; bases outside gene matches: 7. The CDR3 covers 15 residues. Per the germline V gene, CDR1 is SGHTA and CDR2 is FQGTGA. The CDR3 loop is CASSLRSTGLTEAFF. CDR3 nucleotide sequence: TGTGCCAGCAGCTTAAGGTCGACAGGGTTGACTGAAGCTTTCTTT.

The V call is TRBV5-1, the J call TRBJ2-1; 8 positions match TRBD2. This CDR3 has 16 residues. Germline V lookup: CDR1 SGHRS, CDR2 YFSETQ. J lost 9 bases, V lost 1 base, and 12 bases had no gene match. The CDR3 bases are TGCGCCAGCAGCTTGACGGGAGGGCCAAGGGGGAGTGAGCAGTTCTTC. It codes for CASSLTGGPRGSEQFF.